This entry is about one T cell receptor (beta chain). Its antigen remains unknown. Time point reported: patch test 3, about 24 weeks after DPC sensitization. Treatment specified: therapeutic diphenylcyclopropenone sensitization with weekly scalp DPC. This sample is part of a study of human T cells and chemical hapten exposure. On the study more broadly: Scalp application of diphenylcyclopropenone was performed weekly in patients across the entire roughly 26-week study.

Study-level points and caveats: The study found expanded TCRs formed significantly more large CDR3 similarity clusters than controls.

It was the library that attached unique molecular identifiers to individual cDNA molecules. TCRdb re-analysed the RACE reads in MiXCR, keeping a single row per CDR3 protein. The sample has 100,000 to 150,000 distinct CDR3 sequences; 11% are singletons. Germline CDR1 reads SNHLY; CDR2 reads FYNNEI. The CDR3 totals 16 residues. V gave up 7 bases and J gave up 4 bases, with 23 bases separating them. The sample in question was whole blood, obtained in connection with sensitization to the hapten diphenylcyclopropenone (DPC). The TCR was taken from a woman between 50 and 59 years old with alopecia areata. Some clones in this sample may be carry-over from other donors' samples. The V call is TRBV2, the J call TRBJ2-7; D is undetermined. The CDR3 nucleotides are TGTGCCAGCATCCCTCCCGTTACTAAAGGGTATTACGAGCAGTACTTC. It specifies CASIPPVTKGYYEQYF.